This is a list of T cell receptor beta chains from one sample in a study of T-cell memory formation after mild COVID-19. TCRdb reprocessed the 5' RACE reads via MiXCR and lists one record per CDR3 protein. This repertoire shows more than 150,000 distinct CDR3 sequences, 20% to 25% found once; its top ten account for more than 20%. Sample: PBMCs or a T cell subset sorted from them (not recorded which). These receptors originate from an adult woman who had mild COVID-19 (a few samples of this study predate the infection). Cell type and time point are not known. The conserved cysteine and the conserved F or W are not part of the CDR3 here. The order of the fields is V gene, CDR3 length, CDR3 protein.

v_call: TRBV7-9; cdr3_length: 10; cdr3_aa: ASSTVQGAAF
v_call: TRBV2; cdr3_length: 14; cdr3_aa: ASSDWGRSSYNEQF
v_call: TRBV29-1; cdr3_length: 9; cdr3_aa: SVAPLRGYT
v_call: TRBV12-5; cdr3_length: 9; cdr3_aa: ASGPSYEQY
v_call: TRBV4-1; cdr3_length: 12; cdr3_aa: ASSQDGGAGELF
v_call: TRBV13; cdr3_length: 13; cdr3_aa: ASSSRDREYNEQF
v_call: TRBV27; cdr3_length: 14; cdr3_aa: ASSALRDSNTGELF
v_call: TRBV4-3; cdr3_length: 15; cdr3_aa: ASSQVRREIGSDEQF
v_call: TRBV5-1; cdr3_length: 12; cdr3_aa: ASSRGEGQETQY
v_call: TRBV7-8; cdr3_length: 16; cdr3_aa: ASSLAGTGPKSGEKLF
v_call: TRBV6-2/TRBV6-3; cdr3_length: 13; cdr3_aa: ASSHSLGPTMEQF
v_call: TRBV29-1; cdr3_length: 10; cdr3_aa: SVERERDTQY
v_call: TRBV7-9; cdr3_length: 12; cdr3_aa: ASSLGDRAYGYT
v_call: TRBV7-9; cdr3_length: 12; cdr3_aa: ASRGQALQETQY
v_call: TRBV20-1; cdr3_length: 13; cdr3_aa: SASDPGEGNQPQH
v_call: TRBV12-3/TRBV12-4; cdr3_length: 12; cdr3_aa: ASSFSGRTGEAF
v_call: TRBV27; cdr3_length: 16; cdr3_aa: ASSPEPLTVRFDYEQY
v_call: TRBV15; cdr3_length: 17; cdr3_aa: ATSRDHRTTGRSGNTIY
v_call: TRBV28; cdr3_length: 11; cdr3_aa: ASSFEGYQPQH
v_call: TRBV20-1; cdr3_length: 14; cdr3_aa: SARTEREGSYNEQF
v_call: TRBV2; cdr3_length: 12; cdr3_aa: ASSQPEGTGGYT
v_call: TRBV7-2; cdr3_length: 12; cdr3_aa: ASSFPAQYAEAF
v_call: TRBV11-3; cdr3_length: 11; cdr3_aa: ASSETTSREQF
v_call: TRBV2; cdr3_length: 16; cdr3_aa: ASSSQGGSSGGYNEQF
v_call: TRBV6-5; cdr3_length: 13; cdr3_aa: ASSYGQGAGYEQY
v_call: TRBV11-3; cdr3_length: 13; cdr3_aa: ASSSRTGPRLELF
v_call: TRBV7-9; cdr3_length: 12; cdr3_aa: ASRLTEDGYSWY
v_call: TRBV6-5; cdr3_length: 13; cdr3_aa: ASSYSGQGHNEQF
v_call: TRBV20-1; cdr3_length: 15; cdr3_aa: SARRTGGSYPSYEQY
v_call: TRBV29-1; cdr3_length: 8; cdr3_aa: SVRGNEQF
v_call: TRBV7-9; cdr3_length: 13; cdr3_aa: ASSQRTGEADTQY
v_call: TRBV13; cdr3_length: 13; cdr3_aa: ASTLSGGGAWEQF
v_call: TRBV7-9; cdr3_length: 16; cdr3_aa: ASSPGKYGRAISYEQY
v_call: TRBV7-3; cdr3_length: 14; cdr3_aa: ASSLPRTGGGDEQF
v_call: TRBV7-8; cdr3_length: 11; cdr3_aa: ASRGALYNEQF
v_call: TRBV6-2/TRBV6-3; cdr3_length: 11; cdr3_aa: ATTEAGAGELF
v_call: TRBV9; cdr3_length: 12; cdr3_aa: ASSPQGRSYEQY
v_call: TRBV27; cdr3_length: 14; cdr3_aa: ASSPSPSGSGYEQY
v_call: TRBV7-2; cdr3_length: 15; cdr3_aa: ASSSVLSPNGNQPQH
v_call: TRBV5-6; cdr3_length: 9; cdr3_aa: ASSGNYEQY
v_call: TRBV5-1; cdr3_length: 15; cdr3_aa: ASSFAPSGLGAGELF
v_call: TRBV20-1; cdr3_length: 12; cdr3_aa: SARRGLEDDEQF
v_call: TRBV20-1; cdr3_length: 14; cdr3_aa: SARDSAGPSSYEQY
v_call: TRBV9; cdr3_length: 11; cdr3_aa: ASSVDLSQPQH
v_call: TRBV6-5; cdr3_length: 10; cdr3_aa: ASSPGGLGYT
v_call: TRBV7-6; cdr3_length: 12; cdr3_aa: ASSLDRTGFEAF